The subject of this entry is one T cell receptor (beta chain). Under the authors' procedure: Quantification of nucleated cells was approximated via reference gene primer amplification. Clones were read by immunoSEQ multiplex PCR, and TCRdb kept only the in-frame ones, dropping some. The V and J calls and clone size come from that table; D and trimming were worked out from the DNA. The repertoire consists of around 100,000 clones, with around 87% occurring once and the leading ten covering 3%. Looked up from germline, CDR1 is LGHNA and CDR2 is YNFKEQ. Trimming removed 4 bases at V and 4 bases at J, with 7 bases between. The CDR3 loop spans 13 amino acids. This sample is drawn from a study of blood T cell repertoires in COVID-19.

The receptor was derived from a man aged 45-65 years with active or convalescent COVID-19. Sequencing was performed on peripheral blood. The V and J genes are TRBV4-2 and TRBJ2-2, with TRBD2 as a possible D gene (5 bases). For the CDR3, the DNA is TGTGCCAGCAGCCTAACTAGCACCGGGGAGCTGTTTTTT. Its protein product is CASSLTSTGELFF.